This TCR beta chain was recovered during a study of PD-1 blockade in mismatch repair-deficient tumors. V shed 5 bases, J shed 7 bases, and the junction held 5 bases outside the gene matches. This CDR3 spans 14 amino acids. CDR1 and CDR2 from the germline V gene are SGHVS and FNYEAQ. TCR sequencing covered a few patients who responded to pembrolizumab. The protocol was immunoSEQ multiplex PCR, while the TCRdb copy is restricted to in-frame clones and leaves out a portion. The sample includes fewer than 10,000 clones, 85% seen only once; the top ten take around 0.91%. This sequence originates from an adult with mismatch repair-deficient cancer. The rearrangement uses TRBV7-6 and TRBJ2-2; TRBD2 aligns across 9 bases. The input for sequencing was PBMCs, taken 46 to 47 weeks after starting pembrolizumab. Written as DNA, the CDR3 is TGTGCCAGCAGCCCCCTAGCGGGAAGCGGGGAGCTGTTTTTT. Translating it yields CASSPLAGSGELFF.